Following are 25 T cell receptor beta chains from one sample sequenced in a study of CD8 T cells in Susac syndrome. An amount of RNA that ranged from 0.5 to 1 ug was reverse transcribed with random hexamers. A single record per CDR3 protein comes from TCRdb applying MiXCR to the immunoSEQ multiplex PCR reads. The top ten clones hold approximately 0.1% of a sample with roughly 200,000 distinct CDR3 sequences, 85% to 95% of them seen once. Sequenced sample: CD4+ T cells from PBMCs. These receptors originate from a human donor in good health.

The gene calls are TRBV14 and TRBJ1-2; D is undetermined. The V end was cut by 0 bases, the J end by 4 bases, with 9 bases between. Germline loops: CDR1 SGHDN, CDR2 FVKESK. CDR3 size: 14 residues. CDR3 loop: CASSQDWGSYGYTF. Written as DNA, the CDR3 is TGTGCCAGCAGCCAAGATTGGGGTTCCTATGGCTACACCTTC.

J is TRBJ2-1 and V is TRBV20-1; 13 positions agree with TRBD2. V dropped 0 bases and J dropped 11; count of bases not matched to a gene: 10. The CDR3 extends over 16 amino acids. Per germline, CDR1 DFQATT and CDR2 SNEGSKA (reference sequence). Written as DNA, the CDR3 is TGCAGTGCTAGAGATCTGTGGACTAGCGGGGGCCCCAAGCAGTTCTTC. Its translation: CSARDLWTSGGPKQFF.

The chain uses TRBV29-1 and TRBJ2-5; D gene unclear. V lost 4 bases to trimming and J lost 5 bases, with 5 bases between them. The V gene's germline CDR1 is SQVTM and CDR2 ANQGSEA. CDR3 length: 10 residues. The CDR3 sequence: CSVGMETQYF. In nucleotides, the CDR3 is TGCAGCGTTGGGATGGAGACCCAGTACTTC.

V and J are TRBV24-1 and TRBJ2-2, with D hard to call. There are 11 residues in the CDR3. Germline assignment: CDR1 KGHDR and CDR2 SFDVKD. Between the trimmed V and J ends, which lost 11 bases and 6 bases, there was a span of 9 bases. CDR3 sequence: CAILCSGELFF. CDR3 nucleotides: TGTGCCATCCTCTGTTCCGGGGAGCTGTTTTTT.

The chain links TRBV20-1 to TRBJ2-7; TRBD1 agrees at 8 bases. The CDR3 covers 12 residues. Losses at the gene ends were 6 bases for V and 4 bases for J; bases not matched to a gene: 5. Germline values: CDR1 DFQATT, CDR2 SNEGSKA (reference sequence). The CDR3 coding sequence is TGCAGTGCATGGACAGGGAAATACGAGCAGTACGTC. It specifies CSAWTGKYEQYV.

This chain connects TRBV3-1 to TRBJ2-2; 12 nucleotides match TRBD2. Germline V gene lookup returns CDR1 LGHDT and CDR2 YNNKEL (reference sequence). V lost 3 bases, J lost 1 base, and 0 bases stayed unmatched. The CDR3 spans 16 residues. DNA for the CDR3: TGTGCCAGCAGCCAGGGACTAGCGGGGAACACCGGGGAGCTGTTTTTT. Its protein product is CASSQGLAGNTGELFF.

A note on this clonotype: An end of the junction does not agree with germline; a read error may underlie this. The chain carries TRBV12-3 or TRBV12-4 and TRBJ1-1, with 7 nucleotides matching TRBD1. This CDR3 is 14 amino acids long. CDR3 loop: CASNLQGKNTEAFF. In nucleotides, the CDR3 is TGTGCCAGCAATTTACAGGGGAAGAACACTGAAGCTTTCTTT.

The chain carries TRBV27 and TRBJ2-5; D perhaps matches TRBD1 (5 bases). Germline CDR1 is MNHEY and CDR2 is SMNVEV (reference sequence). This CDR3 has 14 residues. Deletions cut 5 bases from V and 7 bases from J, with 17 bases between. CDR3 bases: TGTGCCAGCAGTGAAGGACAATCTAAACGGACCCAGTACTTC. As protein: CASSEGQSKRTQYF.

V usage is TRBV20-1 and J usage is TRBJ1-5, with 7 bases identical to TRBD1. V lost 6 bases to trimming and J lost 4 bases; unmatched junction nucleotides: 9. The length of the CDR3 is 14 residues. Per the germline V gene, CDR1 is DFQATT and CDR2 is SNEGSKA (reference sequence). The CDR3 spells CSAYSGQENQPQHF. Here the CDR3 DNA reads TGCAGTGCCTACTCCGGACAGGAAAATCAGCCCCAGCATTTT.

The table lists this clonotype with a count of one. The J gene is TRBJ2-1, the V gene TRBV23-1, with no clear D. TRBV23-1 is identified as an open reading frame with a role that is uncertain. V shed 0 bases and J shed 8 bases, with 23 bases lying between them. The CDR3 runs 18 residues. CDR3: CASSQSMPTTHDVYEQFF. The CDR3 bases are TGCGCCAGCAGTCAATCGATGCCCACAACCCATGATGTCTATGAGCAGTTCTTC.

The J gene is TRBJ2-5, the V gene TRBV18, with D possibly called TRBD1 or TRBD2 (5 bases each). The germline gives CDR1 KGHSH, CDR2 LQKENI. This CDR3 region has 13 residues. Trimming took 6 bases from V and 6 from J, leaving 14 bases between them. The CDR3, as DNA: TGTGCCAGCTCCACCCCAGGGAGACAGACCCAGTACTTC. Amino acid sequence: CASSTPGRQTQYF.

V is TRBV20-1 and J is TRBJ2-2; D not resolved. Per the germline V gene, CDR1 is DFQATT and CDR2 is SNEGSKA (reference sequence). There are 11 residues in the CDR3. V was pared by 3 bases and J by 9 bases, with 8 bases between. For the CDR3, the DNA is TGCAGTGCTAGGCAGAGAAGGGAGCTGTTTTTT. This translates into CSARQRRELFF.

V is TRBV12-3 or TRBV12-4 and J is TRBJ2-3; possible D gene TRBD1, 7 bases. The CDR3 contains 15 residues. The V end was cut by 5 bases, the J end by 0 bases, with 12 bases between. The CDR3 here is CASSQQGTSTDTQYF. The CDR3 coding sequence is TGTGCCAGCAGTCAACAGGGGACTAGCACAGATACGCAGTATTTT.

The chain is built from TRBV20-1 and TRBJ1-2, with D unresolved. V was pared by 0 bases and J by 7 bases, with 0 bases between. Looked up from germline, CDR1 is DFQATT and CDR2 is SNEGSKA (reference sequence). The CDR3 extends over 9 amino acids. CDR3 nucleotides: TGCAGTGCTAGAGATGGCTACACCTTC. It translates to CSARDGYTF.

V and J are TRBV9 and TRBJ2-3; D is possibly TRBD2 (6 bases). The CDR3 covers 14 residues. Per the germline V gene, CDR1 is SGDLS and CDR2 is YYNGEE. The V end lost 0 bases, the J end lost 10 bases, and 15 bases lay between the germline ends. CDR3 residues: CASSVEWGGTPQYF. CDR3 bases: TGTGCCAGCAGCGTAGAATGGGGCGGGACCCCGCAGTATTTT.

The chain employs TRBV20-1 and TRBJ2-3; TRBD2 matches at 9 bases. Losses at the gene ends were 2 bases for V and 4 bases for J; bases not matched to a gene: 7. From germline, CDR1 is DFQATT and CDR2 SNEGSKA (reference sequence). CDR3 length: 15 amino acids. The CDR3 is CSARRRGGSADTQYF. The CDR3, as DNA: TGCAGTGCTAGAAGGCGGGGGGGCTCCGCAGATACGCAGTATTTT.

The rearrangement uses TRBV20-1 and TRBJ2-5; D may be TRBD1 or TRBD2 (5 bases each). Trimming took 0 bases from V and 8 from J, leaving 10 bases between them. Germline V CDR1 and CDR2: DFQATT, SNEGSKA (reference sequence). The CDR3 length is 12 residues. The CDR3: CSARDPGTTQYF. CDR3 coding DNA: TGCAGTGCTAGAGATCCCGGGACCACCCAGTACTTC.

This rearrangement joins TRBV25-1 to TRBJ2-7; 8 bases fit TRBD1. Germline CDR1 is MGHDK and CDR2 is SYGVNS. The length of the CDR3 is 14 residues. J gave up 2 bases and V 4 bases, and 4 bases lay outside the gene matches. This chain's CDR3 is CASSGRTGTYEQYF. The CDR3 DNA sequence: TGTGCCAGCAGTGGGAGGACAGGGACCTACGAGCAGTACTTC.

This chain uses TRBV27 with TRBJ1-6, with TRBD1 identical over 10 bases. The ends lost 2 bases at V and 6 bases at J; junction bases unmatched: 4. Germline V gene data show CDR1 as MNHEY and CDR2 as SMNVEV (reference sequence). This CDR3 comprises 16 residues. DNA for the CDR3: TGTGCCAGCAGTTTACGGGACAGGGGATCTAATTCACCCCTCCACTTT. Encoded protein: CASSLRDRGSNSPLHF.

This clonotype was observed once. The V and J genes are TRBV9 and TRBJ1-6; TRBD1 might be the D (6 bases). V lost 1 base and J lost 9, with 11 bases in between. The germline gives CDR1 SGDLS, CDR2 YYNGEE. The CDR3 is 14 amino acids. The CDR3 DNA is TGTGCCAGCAGCGTACGACAGGAAGGTTCACCCCTCCACTTT. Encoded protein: CASSVRQEGSPLHF.

CDR3: CAKRDSGSLAKNIQYF. The CDR3 DNA reads TGTGCCAAAAGGGATAGCGGGAGCTTAGCCAAAAACATTCAGTACTTC. The gene calls are TRBV10-3 and TRBJ2-4; 9 positions match TRBD2. Germline V CDR1 and CDR2: ENHRY, SYGVKD. The CDR3 contains 16 residues. V lost 10 bases, J lost 0 bases, and 10 bases stayed unmatched.

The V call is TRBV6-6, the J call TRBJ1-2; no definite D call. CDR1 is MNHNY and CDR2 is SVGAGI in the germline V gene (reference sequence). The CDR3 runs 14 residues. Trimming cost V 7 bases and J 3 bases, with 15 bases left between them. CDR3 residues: CASIEEGEDYGYTF. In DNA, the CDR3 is TGTGCCAGCATAGAGGAGGGAGAGGACTATGGCTACACCTTC.

The CDR3 is CSATTGYNEQFF. The DNA for the CDR3 is TGCAGTGCTACGACAGGTTACAATGAGCAGTTCTTC. This chain uses TRBV20-1 with TRBJ2-1, with a weak D call TRBD1 (6 bases). The length of the CDR3 is 12 residues. The germline CDR1 and CDR2 sequences are DFQATT and SNEGSKA (reference sequence). Trimming left V 4 bases short and J 4 bases short, with 8 bases between.

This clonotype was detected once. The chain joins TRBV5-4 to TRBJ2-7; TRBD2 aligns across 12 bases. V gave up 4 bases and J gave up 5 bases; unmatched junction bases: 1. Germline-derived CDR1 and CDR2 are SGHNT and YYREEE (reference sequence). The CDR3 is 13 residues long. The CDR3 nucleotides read TGTGCCAGCAGCCGGACTAGCGGGAACGAGCAGTACTTC. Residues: CASSRTSGNEQYF.

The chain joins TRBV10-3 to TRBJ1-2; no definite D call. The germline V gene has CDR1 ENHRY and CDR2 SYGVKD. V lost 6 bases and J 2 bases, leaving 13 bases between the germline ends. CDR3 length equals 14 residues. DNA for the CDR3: TGTGCCATCAGAAGGGAGGTGACCAACTATGGCTACACCTTC. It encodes CAIRREVTNYGYTF.